This TCR beta chain comes out of a study of T-cell reconstitution after alpha-beta-depleted transplantation in children. This clonotype came up a few times. CDR3 length: 21 amino acids. Per germline, CDR1 SGHNT and CDR2 YYREEE (reference sequence). V was cut by 0 bases and J by 7 bases, with 32 bases left in between. Molecular barcoding with unique molecular identifiers was used for the TCRbeta library. TCRdb reprocessed the PCR reads with MiXCR, giving one entry per CDR3 protein. The table lists a few hundred thousand distinct CDR3 sequences, around a tenth of them singletons. The V and J genes are TRBV5-4 and TRBJ2-1; D may be TRBD2 (7 bases). This clonotype originated in a human donor who donated a stem cell graft to a child with acute lymphoblastic leukemia. The specimen comprised PBMCs from the stem cell graft donor, sampled from the stem cell graft. CDR3 bases: TGTGCCAGCAGCTTGGCGGGAGGCAGGGGCGGTCTCTTATCTTGGGCGAATGAGCAGTTCTTC. It translates to CASSLAGGRGGLLSWANEQFF.